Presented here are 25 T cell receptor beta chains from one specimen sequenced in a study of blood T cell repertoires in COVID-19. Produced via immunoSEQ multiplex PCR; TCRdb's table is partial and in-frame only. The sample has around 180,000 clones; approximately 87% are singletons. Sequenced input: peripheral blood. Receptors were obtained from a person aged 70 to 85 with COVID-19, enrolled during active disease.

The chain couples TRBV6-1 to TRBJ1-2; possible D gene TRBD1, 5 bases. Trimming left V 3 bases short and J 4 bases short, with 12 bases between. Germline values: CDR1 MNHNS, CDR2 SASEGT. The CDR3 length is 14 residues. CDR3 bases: TGTGCCAGCAGTGAGGGGGGGGAAGTCTATGGCTACACCTTC. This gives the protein CASSEGGEVYGYTF.

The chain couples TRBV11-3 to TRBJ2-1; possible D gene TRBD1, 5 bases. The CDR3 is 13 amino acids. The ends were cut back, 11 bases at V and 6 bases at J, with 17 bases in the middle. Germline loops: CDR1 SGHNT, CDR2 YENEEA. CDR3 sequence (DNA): TGTGCCCGCTTGGGGCTAGTTGGCAATGAGCAGTTCTTC. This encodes CARLGLVGNEQFF.

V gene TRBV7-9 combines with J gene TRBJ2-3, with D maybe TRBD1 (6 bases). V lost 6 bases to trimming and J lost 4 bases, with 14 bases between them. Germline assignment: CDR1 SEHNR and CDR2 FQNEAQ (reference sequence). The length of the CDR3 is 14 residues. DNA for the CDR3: TGTGCCAGCAGTCTCCTCCAGGGGTCAGATACGCAGTATTTT. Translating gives CASSLLQGSDTQYF.

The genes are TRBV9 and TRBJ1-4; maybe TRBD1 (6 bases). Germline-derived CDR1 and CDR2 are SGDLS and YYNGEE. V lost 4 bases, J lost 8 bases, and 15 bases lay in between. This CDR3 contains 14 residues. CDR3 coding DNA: TGTGCCAGCAGCCAGACAGGCTCTGGCGAAAAACTGTTTTTT. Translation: CASSQTGSGEKLFF.

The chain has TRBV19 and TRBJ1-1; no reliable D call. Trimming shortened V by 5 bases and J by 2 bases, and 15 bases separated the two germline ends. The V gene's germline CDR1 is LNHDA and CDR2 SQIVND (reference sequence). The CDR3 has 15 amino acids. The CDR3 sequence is CASSPRVSLNTEAFF. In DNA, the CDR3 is TGTGCCAGTAGTCCCCGGGTGAGCCTAAACACTGAAGCTTTCTTT.

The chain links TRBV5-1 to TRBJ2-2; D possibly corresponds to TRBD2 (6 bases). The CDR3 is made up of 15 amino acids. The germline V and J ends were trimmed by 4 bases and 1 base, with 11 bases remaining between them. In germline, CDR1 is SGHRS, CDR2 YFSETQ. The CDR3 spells CASSADGGNTGELFF. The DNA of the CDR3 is TGCGCCAGCAGCGCGGACGGGGGGAACACCGGGGAGCTGTTTTTT.

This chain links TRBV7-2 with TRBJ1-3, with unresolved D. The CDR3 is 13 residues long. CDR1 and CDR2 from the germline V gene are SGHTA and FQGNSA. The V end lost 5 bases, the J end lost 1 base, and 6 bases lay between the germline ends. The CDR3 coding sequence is TGTGCCAGCAGCCCGAGTTCTGGAAACACCATATATTTT. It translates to CASSPSSGNTIYF.

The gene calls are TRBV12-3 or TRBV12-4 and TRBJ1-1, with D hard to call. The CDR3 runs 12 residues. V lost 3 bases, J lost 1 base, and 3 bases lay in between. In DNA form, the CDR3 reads TGTGCCAGCAGTTTCGGGAACACTGAAGCTTTCTTT. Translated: CASSFGNTEAFF.

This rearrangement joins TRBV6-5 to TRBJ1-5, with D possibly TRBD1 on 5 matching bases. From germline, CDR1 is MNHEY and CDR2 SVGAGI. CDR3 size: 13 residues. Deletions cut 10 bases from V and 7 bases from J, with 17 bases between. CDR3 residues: CATVLGVRQPQHF. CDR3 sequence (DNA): TGTGCCACCGTCCTAGGGGTTAGGCAGCCCCAGCATTTT.

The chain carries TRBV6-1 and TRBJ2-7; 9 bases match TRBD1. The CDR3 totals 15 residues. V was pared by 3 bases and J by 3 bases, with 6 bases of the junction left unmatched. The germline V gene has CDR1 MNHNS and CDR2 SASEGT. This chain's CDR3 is CASSEGQGGIYEQYF. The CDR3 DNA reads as TGTGCCAGCAGTGAGGGACAGGGTGGAATCTACGAGCAGTACTTC.

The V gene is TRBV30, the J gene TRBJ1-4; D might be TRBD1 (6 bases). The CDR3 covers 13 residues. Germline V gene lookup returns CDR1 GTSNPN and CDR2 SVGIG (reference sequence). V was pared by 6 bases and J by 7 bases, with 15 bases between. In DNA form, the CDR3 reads TGTGCCTGTTCCGTGGCAGGGGCTGAAAAACTGTTTTTT. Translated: CACSVAGAEKLFF.

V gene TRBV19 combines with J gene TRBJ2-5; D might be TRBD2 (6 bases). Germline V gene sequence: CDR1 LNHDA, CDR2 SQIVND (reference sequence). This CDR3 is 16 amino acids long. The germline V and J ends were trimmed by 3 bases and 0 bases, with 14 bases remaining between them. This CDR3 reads CASSISGRMYQETQYF. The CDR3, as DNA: TGTGCCAGTAGTATCTCGGGGAGGATGTACCAAGAGACCCAGTACTTC.

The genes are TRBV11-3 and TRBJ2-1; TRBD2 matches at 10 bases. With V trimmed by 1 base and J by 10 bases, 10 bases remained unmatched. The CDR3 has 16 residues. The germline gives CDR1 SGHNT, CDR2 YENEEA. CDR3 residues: CASSLGTLAGEGEQFF. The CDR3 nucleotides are TGTGCCAGCAGCTTAGGGACCCTAGCGGGAGAAGGAGAGCAGTTCTTC.

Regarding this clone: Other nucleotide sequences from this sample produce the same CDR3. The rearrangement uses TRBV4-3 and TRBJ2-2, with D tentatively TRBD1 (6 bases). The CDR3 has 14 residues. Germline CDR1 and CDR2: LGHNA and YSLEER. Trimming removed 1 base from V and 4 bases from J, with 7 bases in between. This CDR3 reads CASSQVGGTGELFF. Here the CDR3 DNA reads TGCGCCAGCAGCCAAGTAGGGGGCACCGGGGAGCTGTTTTTT.

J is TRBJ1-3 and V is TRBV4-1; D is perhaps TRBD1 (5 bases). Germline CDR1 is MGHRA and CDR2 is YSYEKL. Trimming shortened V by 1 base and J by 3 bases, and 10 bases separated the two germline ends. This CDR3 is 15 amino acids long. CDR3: CASSQAWTNGNTIYF. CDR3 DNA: TGCGCCAGCAGCCAAGCTTGGACAAATGGAAACACCATATATTTT.

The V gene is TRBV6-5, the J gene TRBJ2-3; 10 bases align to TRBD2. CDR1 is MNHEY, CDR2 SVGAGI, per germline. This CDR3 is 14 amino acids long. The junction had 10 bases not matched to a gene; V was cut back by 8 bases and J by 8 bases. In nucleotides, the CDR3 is TGTGCCAGCGGACGATTAGCGGGAGGTAGTACGCAGTATTTT. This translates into CASGRLAGGSTQYF.

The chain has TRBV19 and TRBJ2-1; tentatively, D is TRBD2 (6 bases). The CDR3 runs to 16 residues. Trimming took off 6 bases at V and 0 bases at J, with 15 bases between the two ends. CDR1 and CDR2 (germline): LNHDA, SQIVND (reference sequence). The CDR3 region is CASSPGSFISYNEQFF. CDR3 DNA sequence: TGTGCCAGTAGCCCCGGGAGCTTTATCTCCTACAATGAGCAGTTCTTC.

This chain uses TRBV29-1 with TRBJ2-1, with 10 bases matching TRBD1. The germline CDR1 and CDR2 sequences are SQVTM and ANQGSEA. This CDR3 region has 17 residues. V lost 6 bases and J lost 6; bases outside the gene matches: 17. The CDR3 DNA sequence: TGCAGCGTGACACAAACGGGGGACAGGGGATGGTTCAATGAGCAGTTCTTC. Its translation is CSVTQTGDRGWFNEQFF.

The chain's CDR3 is CASVQDRARREAFF. In DNA form, the CDR3 reads TGTGCCAGCGTACAGGACAGGGCCCGCCGTGAAGCTTTCTTT. The V gene is TRBV28, the J gene TRBJ1-1; 8 bases are shared with TRBD1. The junction had 12 bases not matched to a gene; V was cut back by 8 bases and J by 7 bases. CDR1 MDHEN and CDR2 SYDVKM come from the germline V gene. This CDR3 comprises 14 residues.

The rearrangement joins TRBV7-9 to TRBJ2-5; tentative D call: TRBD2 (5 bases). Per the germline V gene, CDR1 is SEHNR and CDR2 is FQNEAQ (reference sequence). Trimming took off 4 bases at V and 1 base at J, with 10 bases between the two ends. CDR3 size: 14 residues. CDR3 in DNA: TGTGCCAGCAGCTACTCTAGCCTCCAAGAGACCCAGTACTTC. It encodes CASSYSSLQETQYF.

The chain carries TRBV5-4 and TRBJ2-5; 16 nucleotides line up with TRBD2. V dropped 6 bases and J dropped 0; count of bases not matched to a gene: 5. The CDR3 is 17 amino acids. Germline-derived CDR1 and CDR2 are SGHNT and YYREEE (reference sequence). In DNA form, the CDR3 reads TGTGCCAGCAAGCCGGGACTAGCGGGGGGGTACCAAGAGACCCAGTACTTC. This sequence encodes CASKPGLAGGYQETQYF. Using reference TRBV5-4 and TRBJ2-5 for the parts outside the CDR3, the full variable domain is ETGVTQSPTHLIKTRGQQVTLRCSSQSGHNTVSWYQQALGQGPQFIFQYYREEENGRGNFPPRFSGLQFPNYSSELNVNALELDDSALYLCASKPGLAGGYQETQYFGPGTRLLVL.

The CDR3: CASSLQLSGGGYTF. The CDR3 DNA follows: TGTGCCAGCAGTCTACAGTTGAGCGGAGGTGGCTACACCTTC. The chain carries TRBV28 and TRBJ1-2; D unclear. Between the trimmed V and J ends, which lost 5 bases and 7 bases, there was a span of 17 bases. The CDR3 has 14 amino acids. Germline lookup yields CDR1 MDHEN and CDR2 SYDVKM.

CDR3 residues: CATSDPGANEKLFF. CDR3 DNA: TGTGCCACCAGTGACCCAGGGGCTAATGAAAAACTGTTTTTT. The V call is TRBV24-1, the J call TRBJ1-4; the D gene is possibly TRBD1 (6 bases). This CDR3 has 14 residues. The V gene lost 4 bases and the J gene lost 3 bases, with 8 bases spanning the gap. CDR1 is KGHDR, CDR2 SFDVKD, per germline.

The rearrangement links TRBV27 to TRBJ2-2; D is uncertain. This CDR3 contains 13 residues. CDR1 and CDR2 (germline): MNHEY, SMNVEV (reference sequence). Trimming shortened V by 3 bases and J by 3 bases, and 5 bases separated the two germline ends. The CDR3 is CASSFRYTGELFF. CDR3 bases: TGTGCCAGCAGTTTTCGGTACACCGGGGAGCTGTTTTTT.

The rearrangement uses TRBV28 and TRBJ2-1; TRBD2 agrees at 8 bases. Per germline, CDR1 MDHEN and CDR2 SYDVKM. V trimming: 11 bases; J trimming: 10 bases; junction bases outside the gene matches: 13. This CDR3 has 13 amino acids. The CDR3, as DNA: TGTGCCGGACGGGGGGGCCGTGAGGGAGAGCAGTTCTTC. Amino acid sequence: CAGRGGREGEQFF.